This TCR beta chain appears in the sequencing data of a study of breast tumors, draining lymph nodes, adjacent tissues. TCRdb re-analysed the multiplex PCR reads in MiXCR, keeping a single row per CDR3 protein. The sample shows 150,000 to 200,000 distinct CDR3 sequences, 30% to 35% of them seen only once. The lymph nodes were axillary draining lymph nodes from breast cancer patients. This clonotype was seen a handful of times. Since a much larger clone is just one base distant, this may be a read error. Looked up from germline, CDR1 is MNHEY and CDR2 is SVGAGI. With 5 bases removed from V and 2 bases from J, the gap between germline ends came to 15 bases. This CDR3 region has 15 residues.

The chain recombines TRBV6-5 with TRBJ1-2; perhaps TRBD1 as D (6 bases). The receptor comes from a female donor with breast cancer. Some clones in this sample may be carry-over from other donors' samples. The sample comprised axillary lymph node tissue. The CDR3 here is CASSHGGALNYGYTF. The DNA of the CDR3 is TGTGCCAGCAGTCATGGGGGGGCCCTAAACTATGGCTACACCTTC.